A single sample gave rise to the 7 T cell receptor beta chains below, sequenced in a study of beta chain features in type 1 diabetes. The whole isolated RNA underwent reverse transcription, so sequencing captured expressed TCRB transcripts. The data were produced by immunoSEQ multiplex PCR, yet TCRdb's version contains in-frame clones alone and is incomplete. The table includes over 600,000 clones, roughly 12% detected once. Study results and caveats: Shorter TCRB CDR3s, moderately but significantly so, marked every one of the four CD4+ subsets in Type 1 diabetes patients.

Their cognate antigens are unknown. The sequencing input was naive CD4+ T cells from blood. The receptors were sampled from a man aged 30-40 years with type 1 diabetes.

V is TRBV5-5 and J is TRBJ2-5; either TRBD1 or TRBD2 may fit D (5 bases each). The V end was cut by 3 bases, the J end by 5 bases, with 17 bases between. The CDR3 is made up of 15 amino acids. Germline CDR1 reads SGHKS; CDR2 reads YYEKEE (reference sequence). The CDR3 sequence: CASSWGDSWFETQYF. For the CDR3, the DNA is TGTGCCAGCAGCTGGGGAGACAGCTGGTTTGAGACCCAGTACTTC.

This clone was seen more than once but under ten times. The chain has TRBV27 and TRBJ2-1, with TRBD1 matching 9 bases. Germline V gene sequence: CDR1 MNHEY, CDR2 SMNVEV (reference sequence). Trimming cost V 5 bases and J 3 bases; bases outside gene matches: 8. The CDR3 covers 16 residues. CDR3 nucleotides: TGTGCCAGCAGTCCCGGACAGGGGATCCTCTACAATGAGCAGTTCTTC. Encoded protein: CASSPGQGILYNEQFF.

In its sample, this clone was seen a few times. This chain links TRBV2 with TRBJ2-6; D tentatively fits TRBD1 or TRBD2 (5 bases each). The CDR3 runs to 12 residues. V was shortened by 9 bases and J by 8 bases, with 11 bases between the two germline ends. CDR1 SNHLY and CDR2 FYNNEI come from the germline V gene. In DNA, the CDR3 is TGTGCCAGTGCCGGGACCCCCAACGTCCTGACTTTC. Protein sequence: CASAGTPNVLTF.

The V and J genes are TRBV5-4 and TRBJ2-7, with 9 bases aligning to TRBD1. There are 15 residues in the CDR3. Germline trimming cut 5 bases from V and 4 bases from J; bases unmatched to any gene: 10. Germline V gives CDR1 SGHNT, CDR2 YYREEE (reference sequence). Written as DNA, the CDR3 is TGTGCCAGCAGTTCCGATTGGGGACAGGGTTACGAGCAGTACTTC. Protein: CASSSDWGQGYEQYF.

This chain uses TRBV29-1 with TRBJ2-3; D is tentatively TRBD1 or TRBD2 (5 bases each). The ends were cut back, 1 base at V and 4 bases at J, with 9 bases in the middle. Germline CDR1 and CDR2: SQVTM and ANQGSEA. The CDR3 consists of 13 residues. The CDR3 sequence: CSVEAQGADTQYF. The CDR3 DNA is TGCAGCGTTGAAGCCCAGGGAGCAGATACGCAGTATTTT.

The V gene is TRBV4-3, the J gene TRBJ2-2; a weak D match, TRBD1 (6 bases). Germline-derived CDR1 and CDR2 are LGHNA and YSLEER. Trimming removed 1 base at V and 1 base at J, with 22 bases between. The length of the CDR3 is 20 residues. The CDR3 protein is CASSQADRRQAWRNTGELFF. Written as DNA, the CDR3 is TGCGCCAGCAGCCAAGCCGATAGAAGACAGGCTTGGCGGAACACCGGGGAGCTGTTTTTT.

This clone was detected a few times. V and J are TRBV6-5 and TRBJ2-7; 8 bases fit TRBD1. The ends lost 8 bases at V and 4 bases at J; junction bases unmatched: 10. The germline V gene encodes CDR1 MNHEY and CDR2 SVGAGI. CDR3 length: 14 residues. The CDR3 region is CASHSGQVEYEQYF. CDR3 coding DNA: TGTGCCAGCCACTCGGGACAGGTCGAATACGAGCAGTACTTC.